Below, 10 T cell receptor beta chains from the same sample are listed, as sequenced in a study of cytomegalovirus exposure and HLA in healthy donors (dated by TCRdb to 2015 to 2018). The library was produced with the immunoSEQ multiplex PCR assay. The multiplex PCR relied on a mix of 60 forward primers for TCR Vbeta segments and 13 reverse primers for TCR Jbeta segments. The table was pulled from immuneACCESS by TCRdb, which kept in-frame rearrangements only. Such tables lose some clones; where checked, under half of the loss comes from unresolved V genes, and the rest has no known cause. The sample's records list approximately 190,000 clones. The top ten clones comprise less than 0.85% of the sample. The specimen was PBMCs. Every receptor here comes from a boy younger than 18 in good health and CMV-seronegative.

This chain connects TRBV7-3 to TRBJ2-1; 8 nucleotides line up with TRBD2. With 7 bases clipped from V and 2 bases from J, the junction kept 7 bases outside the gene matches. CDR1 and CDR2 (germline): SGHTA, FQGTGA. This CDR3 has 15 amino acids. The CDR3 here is CASTLGGAPYNEQFF. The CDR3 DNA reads TGTGCCAGCACCCTCGGGGGGGCTCCCTACAATGAGCAGTTCTTC.

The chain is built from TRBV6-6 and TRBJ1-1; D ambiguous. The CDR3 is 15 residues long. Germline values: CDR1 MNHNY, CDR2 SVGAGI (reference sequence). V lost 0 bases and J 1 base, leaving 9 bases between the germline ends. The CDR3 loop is CASSYSITANTEAFF. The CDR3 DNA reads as TGTGCCAGCAGTTACTCGATAACAGCGAACACTGAAGCTTTCTTT.

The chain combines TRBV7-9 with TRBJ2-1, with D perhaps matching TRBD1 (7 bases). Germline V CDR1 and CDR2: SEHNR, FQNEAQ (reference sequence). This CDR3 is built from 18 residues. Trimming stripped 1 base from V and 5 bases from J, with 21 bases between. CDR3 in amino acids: CASSLDWSGGGGDNEQFF. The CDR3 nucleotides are TGTGCCAGCAGCTTAGATTGGTCAGGGGGAGGTGGGGACAATGAGCAGTTCTTC.

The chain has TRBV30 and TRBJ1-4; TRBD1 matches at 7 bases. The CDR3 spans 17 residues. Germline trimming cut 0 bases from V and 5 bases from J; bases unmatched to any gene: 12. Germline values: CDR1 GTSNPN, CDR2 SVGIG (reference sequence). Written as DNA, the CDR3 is TGTGCCTGGAGTGTAATTTATCCGGGACAGTCAAATGAAAAACTGTTTTTT. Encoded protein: CAWSVIYPGQSNEKLFF.

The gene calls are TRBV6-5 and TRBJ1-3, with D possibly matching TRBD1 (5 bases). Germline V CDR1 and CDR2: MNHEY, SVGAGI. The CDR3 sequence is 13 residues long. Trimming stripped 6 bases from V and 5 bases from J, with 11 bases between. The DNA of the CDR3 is TGTGCCAGCAGACCCACAGGACGAAACACCATATATTTT. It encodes CASRPTGRNTIYF.

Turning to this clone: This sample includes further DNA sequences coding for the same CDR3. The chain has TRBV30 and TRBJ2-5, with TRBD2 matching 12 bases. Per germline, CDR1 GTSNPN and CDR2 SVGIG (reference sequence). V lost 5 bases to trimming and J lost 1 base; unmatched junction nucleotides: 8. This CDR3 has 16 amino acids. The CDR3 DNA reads TGTGCCTGGCATCTAGCGGGGGGGCCATTCCAAGAGACCCAGTACTTC. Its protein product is CAWHLAGGPFQETQYF. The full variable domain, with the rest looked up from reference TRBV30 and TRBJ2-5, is SQTIHQWPATLVQPVGSPLSLECTVEGTSNPNLYWYRQAAGRGLQLLFYSVGIGQISSEVPQNLSASRPQDRQFILSSKKLLLSDSGFYLCAWHLAGGPFQETQYFGPGTRLLVL.

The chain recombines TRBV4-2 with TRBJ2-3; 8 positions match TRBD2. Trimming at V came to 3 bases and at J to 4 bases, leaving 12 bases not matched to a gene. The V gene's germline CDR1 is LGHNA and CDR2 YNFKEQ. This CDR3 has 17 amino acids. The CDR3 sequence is CASSHYPPGLESDTQYF. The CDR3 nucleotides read TGTGCCAGCAGCCATTACCCTCCGGGACTAGAGTCAGATACGCAGTATTTT.

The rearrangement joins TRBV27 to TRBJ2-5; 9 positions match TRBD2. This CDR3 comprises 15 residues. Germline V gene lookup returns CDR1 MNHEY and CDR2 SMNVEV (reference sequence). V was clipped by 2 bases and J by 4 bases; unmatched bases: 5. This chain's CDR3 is CASSLRRGGLETQYF. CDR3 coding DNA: TGTGCCAGCAGTTTAAGGCGGGGGGGTTTAGAGACCCAGTACTTC.

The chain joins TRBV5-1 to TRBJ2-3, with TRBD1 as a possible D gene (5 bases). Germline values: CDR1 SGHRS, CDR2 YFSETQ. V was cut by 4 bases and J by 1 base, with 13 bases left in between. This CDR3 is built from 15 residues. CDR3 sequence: CASSNRQSRTDTQYF. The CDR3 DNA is TGCGCCAGCAGCAACAGACAGTCCCGCACAGATACGCAGTATTTT.

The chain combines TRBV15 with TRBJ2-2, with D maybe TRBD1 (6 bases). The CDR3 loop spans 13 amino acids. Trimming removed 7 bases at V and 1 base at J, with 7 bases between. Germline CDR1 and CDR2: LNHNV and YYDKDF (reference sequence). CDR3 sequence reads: CATKTGNTGELFF. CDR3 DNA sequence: TGTGCCACCAAGACAGGGAACACCGGGGAGCTGTTTTTT.